The clone carrying this TCR beta chain was counted at least ten times. The junction departs from the called germline gene at one end, perhaps through a read error. The data were obtained in a study of Graves' ophthalmopathy and Graves' hyperthyroidism. Study information: Hyperthyroidism was classified as stable if no ophthalmopathy occurred within 18 months of follow-up.

RNA served as the template for amplifying TCR beta CDR3 regions. In the first round, RT-PCR was carried out with HTBI primers, and a multiplex PCR formed the second round. TCRdb reprocessed the multiplex PCR reads with MiXCR, giving one entry per CDR3 protein. This table has a few hundred thousand distinct CDR3 sequences, less than 40% appearing once. The CDR3 runs to 14 residues. CDR1 and CDR2 (germline): SNHLY, FYNNEI. The study recruited hyperthyroidism patients aged 18 to 65 who were newly diagnosed, under 2 months' duration. Sequenced: peripheral blood or thyroid tissue (not recorded which). This TCR was sampled from an adult man with Graves' hyperthyroidism. V is TRBV2 and J is TRBJ2-5; a possible D gene is TRBD1 (6 bases). Here the CDR3 reads CASIPGQGQGTQYF. CDR3 in DNA: TGTGCCAGCATCCCTGGCCAGGGGCAAGGGACCCAGTACTTC.